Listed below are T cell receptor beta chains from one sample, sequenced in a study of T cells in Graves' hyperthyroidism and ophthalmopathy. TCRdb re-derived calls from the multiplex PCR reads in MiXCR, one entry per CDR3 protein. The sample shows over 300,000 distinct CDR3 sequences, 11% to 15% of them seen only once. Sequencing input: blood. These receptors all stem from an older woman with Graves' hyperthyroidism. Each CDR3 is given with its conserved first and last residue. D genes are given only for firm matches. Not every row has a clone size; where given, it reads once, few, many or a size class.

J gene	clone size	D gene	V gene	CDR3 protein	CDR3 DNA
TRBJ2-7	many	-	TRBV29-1	CSVDRIESYEQYF	TGCAGCGTTGATCGGATCGAGTCCTACGAGCAGTACTTC
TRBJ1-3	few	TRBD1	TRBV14	CASSPWTGGRNTIYF	TGTGCCAGCAGCCCCTGGACAGGCGGTAGAAACACCATATATTTT
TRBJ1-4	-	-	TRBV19	CASRNVGNEKLFF	TGTGCCAGTAGAAACGTTGGTAATGAAAAACTGTTTTTT
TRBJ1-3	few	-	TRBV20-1	CSARDYGGANTIYF	TGCAGTGCTAGAGATTATGGCGGAGCAAACACCATATATTTT
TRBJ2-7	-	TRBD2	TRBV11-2	CASSLRYGGGEQYF	TGTGCCAGCAGCTTAAGGTACGGGGGGGGCGAGCAGTACTTC
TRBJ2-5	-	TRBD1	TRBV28	CASSPSPGQGKETQYF	TGTGCCAGCAGTCCCTCCCCGGGACAGGGCAAAGAGACCCAGTACTTC
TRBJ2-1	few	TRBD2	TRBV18	CASSPRSGGYNEQFF	TGTGCCAGCTCACCGAGGAGCGGGGGTTACAATGAGCAGTTCTTC
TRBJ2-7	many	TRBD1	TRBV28	CASSPLTGLLCEQYF	TGTGCCAGCAGTCCCTTGACAGGGCTCCTTTGCGAGCAGTACTTC
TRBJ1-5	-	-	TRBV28	CASHDRGYQPQHF	TGTGCCAGCCATGACAGAGGGTATCAGCCCCAGCATTTT
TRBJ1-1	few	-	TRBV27	CASSPQEGRAFF	TGTGCCAGCAGTCCCCAGGAAGGGAGAGCTTTCTTT
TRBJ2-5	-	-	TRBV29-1	CSVEGSQAQETQYF	TGCAGCGTTGAAGGCTCGCAGGCTCAAGAGACCCAGTACTTC
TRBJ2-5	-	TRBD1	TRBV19	CASSTGQGVWETQYF	TGTGCCAGTAGTACGGGACAGGGGGTTTGGGAGACCCAGTACTTC
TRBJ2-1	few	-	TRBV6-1	CASSERFGTLGTGNEQFF	TGTGCCAGCAGTGAACGTTTCGGGACCCTGGGAACAGGGAATGAGCAGTTCTTC
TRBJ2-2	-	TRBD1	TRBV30	CAGGQGTGELFF	TGTGCCGGGGGACAGGGAACCGGGGAGCTGTTTTTT
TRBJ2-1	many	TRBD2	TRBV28	CTSSAVAGGPFNEQFF	TGTACCAGCAGTGCGGTAGCGGGAGGGCCCTTCAATGAGCAGTTCTTC
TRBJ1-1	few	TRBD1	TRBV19	CASSTGQGRTEAFF	TGTGCCAGTAGTACCGGACAGGGCCGCACTGAAGCTTTCTTT
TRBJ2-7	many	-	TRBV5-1	CASSSLGGQSYEQYF	TGCGCCAGCAGCTCTTTGGGGGGACAGTCCTACGAGCAGTACTTC
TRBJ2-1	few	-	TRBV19	CASSIDRTEQFF	TGTGCCAGTAGTATAGATAGGACTGAGCAGTTCTTC
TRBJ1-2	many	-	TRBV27	CASSPAASEGYTF	TGTGCCAGCAGTCCGGCAGCCTCAGAGGGCTACACCTTC
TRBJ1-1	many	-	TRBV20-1	CSARDATAGNTEAFF	TGCAGTGCTAGAGATGCTACAGCGGGGAACACTGAAGCTTTCTTT
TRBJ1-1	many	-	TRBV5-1	CASRQQENTEAFF	TGCGCCAGCAGACAGCAGGAGAACACTGAAGCTTTCTTT
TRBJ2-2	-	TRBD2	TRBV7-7	CASSYAAGDSGELFF	TGTGCTAGCAGCTACGCTGCGGGAGACTCCGGGGAGCTGTTTTTT
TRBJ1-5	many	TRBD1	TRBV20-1	CSAKVPGQGESNQPQHF	TGCAGTGCTAAGGTCCCGGGACAGGGGGAAAGCAATCAGCCCCAGCATTTT
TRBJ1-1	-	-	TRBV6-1	CASTNDGRITEAFF	TGTGCCAGCACCAACGACGGACGAATAACTGAAGCTTTCTTT
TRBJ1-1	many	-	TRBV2	CASSVQGDISSEAFF	TGTGCCAGCAGTGTACAGGGAGATATTAGTTCTGAAGCTTTCTTT
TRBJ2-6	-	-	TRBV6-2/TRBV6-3	CASSIHRVPGANVLTF	TGTGCCAGCAGTATCCACAGGGTTCCTGGGGCCAACGTCCTGACTTTC
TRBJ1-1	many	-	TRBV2	CASSFWNTEAFF	TGTGCCAGCTCATTTTGGAACACTGAAGCTTTCTTT
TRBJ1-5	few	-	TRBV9	CASSEGGGVTNQPQHF	TGTGCCAGCAGCGAGGGAGGCGGGGTTACCAATCAGCCCCAGCATTTT
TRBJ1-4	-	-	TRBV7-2	CASSSGSNEKLFF	TGTGCCAGCAGTTCAGGGTCTAATGAAAAACTGTTTTTT
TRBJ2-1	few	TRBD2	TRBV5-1	CASSLLGGIYNEQFF	TGCGCCAGCAGCTTGCTGGGGGGGATTTACAATGAGCAGTTCTTC
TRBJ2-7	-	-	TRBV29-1	CSVEVPGDSSYEQYF	TGCAGCGTTGAGGTCCCGGGGGACAGCTCCTACGAGCAGTACTTC
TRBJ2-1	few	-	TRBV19	CASSSGTFYNEQFF	TGTGCCAGTAGTTCCGGGACTTTCTACAATGAGCAGTTCTTC
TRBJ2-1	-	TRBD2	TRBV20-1	CSARDLAGAGHEQFF	TGCAGTGCTAGAGATTTGGCGGGAGCTGGCCATGAGCAGTTCTTC
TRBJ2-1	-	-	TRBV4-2	CASSQEPGRSDEQFF	TGTGCCAGCAGCCAAGAACCGGGTCGGTCCGATGAGCAGTTCTTC
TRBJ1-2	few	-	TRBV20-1	CSAQRGANYGYTF	TGCAGTGCACAAAGGGGGGCTAACTATGGCTACACCTTC
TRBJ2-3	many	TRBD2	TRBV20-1	CSARVTSGGGPVSTDTQYF	TGCAGTGCTAGAGTAACTAGCGGGGGCGGGCCGGTGAGCACAGATACGCAGTATTTT
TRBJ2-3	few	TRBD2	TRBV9	CASSVATTSGSITDTQYF	TGTGCCAGCAGCGTAGCTACGACTAGCGGGAGTATCACAGATACGCAGTATTTT
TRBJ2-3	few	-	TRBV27	CASSPPGLPDTQYF	TGTGCCAGCAGCCCGCCAGGGTTACCAGATACGCAGTATTTT
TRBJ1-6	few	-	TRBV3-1	CASSPSQRNSPLHF	TGTGCCAGCAGCCCCTCGCAGCGTAATTCACCCCTCCACTTT
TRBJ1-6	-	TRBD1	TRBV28	CASRTGQATNSPLHF	TGTGCCAGCAGAACTGGACAGGCTACAAATTCACCCCTCCACTTT
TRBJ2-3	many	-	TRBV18	CASSTPSTDTQYF	TGTGCCAGCTCAACTCCTTCCACAGATACGCAGTATTTT
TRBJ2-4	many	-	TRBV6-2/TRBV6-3	CASSRGARAKNIQYF	TGTGCCAGCTCGAGGGGGGCACGAGCCAAAAACATTCAGTACTTC
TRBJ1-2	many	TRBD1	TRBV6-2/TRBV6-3	CASSYPGTGHYGYTF	TGTGCCAGCAGTTACCCCGGGACAGGGCACTATGGCTACACCTTC
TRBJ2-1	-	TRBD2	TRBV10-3	CATSREVDEQFF	TGTGCCACCTCTCGGGAGGTCGATGAGCAGTTCTTC
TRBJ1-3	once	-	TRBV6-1	CASSESRGISGNTIYF	TGCGCCAGCAGTGAGTCCCGGGGGATCTCTGGAAACACCATATATTTT
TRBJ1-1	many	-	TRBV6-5	CASSYSRGLETEAFF	TGTGCCAGCAGTTACTCCAGGGGCCTGGAGACTGAAGCTTTCTTT
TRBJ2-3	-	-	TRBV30	CACMGQDTQYF	TGTGCCTGCATGGGCCAGGATACGCAGTATTTT
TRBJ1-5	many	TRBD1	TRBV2	CASSEAGTATQPQHF	TGTGCCAGCAGTGAAGCCGGGACAGCAACCCAGCCCCAGCATTTT
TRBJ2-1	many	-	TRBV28	CASTPWRGGGEQFF	TGTGCCAGCACCCCTTGGAGAGGGGGGGGTGAGCAGTTCTTC
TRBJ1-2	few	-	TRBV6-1	CASSEHTYYGYTF	TGTGCCAGCAGTGAACACACATACTATGGCTACACCTTC
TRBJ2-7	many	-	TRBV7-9	CASSERAYEQYF	TGTGCCAGCAGTGAGCGGGCCTACGAGCAGTACTTC
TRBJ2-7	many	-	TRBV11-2	CASRSLDYEQYF	TGTGCCAGCAGGTCACTAGACTACGAGCAGTACTTC
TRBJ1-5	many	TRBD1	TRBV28	CASSLWATGGRNQPQHF	TGTGCCAGCAGTTTATGGGCGACAGGGGGCCGCAATCAGCCCCAGCATTTT
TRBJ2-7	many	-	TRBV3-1	CASSQDPSYEQYF	TGTGCCAGCAGCCAAGACCCCTCCTACGAGCAGTACTTC
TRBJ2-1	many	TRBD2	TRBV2	CATNRGLAGGYEQFF	TGTGCCACCAACAGGGGACTAGCGGGAGGGTATGAGCAGTTCTTC